This T cell receptor (beta chain) originates from a study of shared clonotypes between healthy human individuals. Germline V gene data show CDR1 as SNHLY and CDR2 as FYNNEI. This CDR3 region has 16 residues. V was pared by 2 bases and J by 6 bases, with 14 bases between. In its sample, this clone was seen once. Its target is not known. DNA at 200 ng, some 31,000 T cell genomes, went into sorted-subset replicate PCRs. TCRdb's table, derived via immunoSEQ multiplex PCR, lists solely in-frame clones and lacks some. Altogether about 2 million clones are present, 85% to 95% being singletons, with the ten largest covering 0.1% to 0.15%. Naive CD45RA+ and memory CD45RA-negative subsets were split from CD4+ cells. Whole-study results and caveats: Though the depth was large, rarefaction showed that sorted-subset sequencing was incomplete.

This TCR was recovered from a man younger than 35 in good health. Sequencing was performed on naive CD4+ T cells sorted from blood. The subset was: CD45RA+ positively selected. The chain carries TRBV2 and TRBJ1-6; D might be TRBD1 (5 bases). The CDR3 bases are TGTGCCAGCAGTGAACTTAGGGTGGGGGGTAATTCACCCCTCCACTTT. It specifies CASSELRVGGNSPLHF.